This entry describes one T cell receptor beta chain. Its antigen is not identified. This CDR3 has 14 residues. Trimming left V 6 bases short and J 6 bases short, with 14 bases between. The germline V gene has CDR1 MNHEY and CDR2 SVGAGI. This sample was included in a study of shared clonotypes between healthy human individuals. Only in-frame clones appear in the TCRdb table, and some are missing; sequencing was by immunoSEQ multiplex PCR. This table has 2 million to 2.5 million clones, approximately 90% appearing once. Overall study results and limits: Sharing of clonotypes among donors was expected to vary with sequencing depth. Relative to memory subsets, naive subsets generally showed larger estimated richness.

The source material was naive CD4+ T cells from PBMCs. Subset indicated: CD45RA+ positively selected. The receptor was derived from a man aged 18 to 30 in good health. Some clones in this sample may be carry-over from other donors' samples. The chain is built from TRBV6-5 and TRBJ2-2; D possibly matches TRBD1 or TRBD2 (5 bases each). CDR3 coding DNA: TGTGCCAGCAGCACGGGGCGAGGGGCCGGGGAGCTGTTTTTT. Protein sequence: CASSTGRGAGELFF.